This T cell receptor beta chain was sequenced in a study of shared clonotypes between healthy human individuals. Study-level information: Each donor had three CD4 naive, three CD4 memory, two CD8 naive and one CD8 memory plate. General observations from the study: A few donors had about 5.1% of their naive CD4 clonotypes in common.

The CDR3 is 16 amino acids. V was clipped by 5 bases and J by 4 bases, with 20 bases between them. Germline V CDR1 and CDR2: SGHNT, YYREEE (reference sequence). The data were produced by immunoSEQ multiplex PCR, yet TCRdb's version contains in-frame clones alone and is incomplete. This repertoire shows approximately 940,000 clones, around 80% found once; its top ten account for about 1.5%. The donor cohort consisted entirely of Caucasian adults residing in Nashville, Tennessee. Partitioning of CD4+ cells yielded a CD45RA+ naive subset and a CD45RA-negative memory subset. A note on this clone: Its antigen is not known.

This clonotype originated in a man in his late teens or twenties in good health. Material for sequencing was memory CD4+ T cells sorted from blood. Regarding subset: CD45RA-negative fraction. V and J are TRBV5-4 and TRBJ2-3; a possible D gene is TRBD2 (5 bases). The CDR3 protein is CASSNQRVWRSDTQYF. Here the CDR3 DNA reads TGTGCCAGCAGTAACCAACGGGTGTGGAGGTCAGATACGCAGTATTTT.